This passage covers 18 T cell receptor beta chains from one sample sequenced in a study of blood T cells in healthy people across ages. Next came a second PCR, run for about 7 to 12 cycles, which used a sample-barcoded 5' primer along with a J-beta primer mix. TCRdb re-analysed the 5' RACE reads in MiXCR, keeping a single row per CDR3 protein. The sample lists 700,000 to 850,000 distinct CDR3 sequences; 53% were seen once. The source material was blood. These receptors all stem from an elderly man in good health.

There are a few counts of this clonotype. The chain recombines TRBV29-1 with TRBJ2-1, with 12 bases that match TRBD1. V dropped 7 bases and J dropped 7; count of bases not matched to a gene: 5. Germline V gene lookup returns CDR1 SQVTM and CDR2 ANQGSEA. This CDR3 contains 13 residues. The CDR3 region has the DNA TGCAGCGCTGGGACAGGGGGCTGGAATGAGCAGTTCTTC. Protein sequence: CSAGTGGWNEQFF.

The chain carries TRBV29-1 and TRBJ2-5; 7 bases are a match to TRBD1. The CDR3 extends over 14 amino acids. The junction had 7 bases not matched to a gene; V was cut back by 5 bases and J by 1 base. Looked up from germline, CDR1 is SQVTM and CDR2 is ANQGSEA. CDR3 loop: CSVRMQGVQETQYF. The DNA of the CDR3 is TGCAGCGTTCGTATGCAGGGGGTCCAAGAGACCCAGTACTTC.

This clonotype has just a few counts. CDR3 sequence reads: CASSLVGDRQETQYF. The CDR3 DNA sequence: TGCGCCAGCAGCTTGGTGGGCGACAGGCAAGAGACCCAGTACTTC. This chain connects TRBV5-1 to TRBJ2-5; weak D call: TRBD1 (6 bases). In germline, CDR1 is SGHRS, CDR2 YFSETQ. V was trimmed by 0 bases and J by 2 bases, leaving 11 bases between them. The CDR3 extends over 15 amino acids.

The chain is built from TRBV20-1 and TRBJ2-7; TRBD2 matches at 11 bases. V was clipped by 5 bases and J by 3 bases; unmatched bases: 6. CDR3 length: 14 amino acids. Germline V CDR1 and CDR2: DFQATT, SNEGSKA (reference sequence). This chain's CDR3 is CSASYSGRDYEQYF. CDR3 nucleotide sequence: TGCAGTGCTTCCTATAGCGGGAGGGACTACGAGCAGTACTTC.

There are a few counts of this clonotype. The gene calls are TRBV6-2 or TRBV6-3 and TRBJ2-2, with 10 nucleotides matching TRBD2. V shed 5 bases and J 4 bases; nucleotides not matched to a gene: 7. Per germline, CDR1 MNHEY and CDR2 SVGEGT. There are 16 residues in the CDR3. The CDR3: CASSRASGRSTGELFF. Written as DNA, the CDR3 is TGTGCCAGCAGTCGTGCTAGCGGGAGAAGCACCGGGGAGCTGTTTTTT.

V is TRBV12-3 or TRBV12-4 and J is TRBJ2-4; possibly TRBD1 for D (6 bases). V lost 11 bases, J lost 6 bases, and 20 bases lay in between. The CDR3 runs 14 residues. The CDR3 loop reads CASREQGLVNIQYF. The CDR3, as DNA: TGTGCCTCCCGAGAGCAGGGGTTGGTAAACATTCAGTACTTC.

The V call is TRBV7-9, the J call TRBJ1-1; no reliable D call. CDR3 length: 13 amino acids. Germline CDR1 is SEHNR and CDR2 is FQNEAQ (reference sequence). V was shortened by 3 bases and J by 3 bases, with 8 bases between the two germline ends. This chain's CDR3 is CASSFRAYTEAFF. The CDR3 DNA is TGTGCCAGCAGCTTCCGGGCCTACACTGAAGCTTTCTTT.

The gene calls are TRBV9 and TRBJ2-6; a weak D match, TRBD1 (5 bases). The ends were cut back, 0 bases at V and 0 bases at J, with 13 bases in the middle. The CDR3 runs 18 residues. CDR1 is SGDLS and CDR2 is YYNGEE in the germline V gene. The CDR3 loop is CASSVGGRVLSGANVLTF. The CDR3 nucleotides are TGTGCCAGCAGCGTAGGCGGCAGGGTGCTCTCTGGGGCCAACGTCCTGACTTTC. Together with reference TRBV9 and TRBJ2-6, the CDR3 gives the full variable domain: DSGVTQTPKHLITATGQRVTLRCSPRSGDLSVYWYQQSLDQGLQFLIQYYNGEERAKGNILERFSAQQFPDLHSELNLSSLELGDSALYFCASSVGGRVLSGANVLTFGAGSRLTVL.

The chain employs TRBV27 and TRBJ1-5; 8 nucleotides match TRBD1. The CDR3 covers 15 residues. Trimming took 6 bases from V and 0 from J; bases not matched to a gene: 4. Germline lookup yields CDR1 MNHEY and CDR2 SMNVEV (reference sequence). Here the CDR3 reads CASSTTGASNQPQHF. CDR3 DNA: TGTGCCAGCAGCACGACAGGGGCTAGCAATCAGCCCCAGCATTTT.

This rearrangement joins TRBV5-1 to TRBJ2-1; D unresolved. Looked up from germline, CDR1 is SGHRS and CDR2 is YFSETQ. V was pared by 4 bases and J by 9 bases, with 11 bases between. The CDR3 runs 12 residues. CDR3 coding DNA: TGCGCCAGCAGCCCTGGGTTGATTGAGCAGTTCTTC. It is translated as CASSPGLIEQFF.

This clonotype was observed a single time. V gene TRBV5-6 combines with J gene TRBJ2-4; tentatively, D is TRBD1 (6 bases). V was cut by 0 bases and J by 0 bases, with 10 bases left in between. This CDR3 is 16 amino acids long. The germline V gene encodes CDR1 SGHDT and CDR2 YYEEEE. CDR3 amino acids: CASSLGGLLAKNIQYF. CDR3 nucleotide sequence: TGTGCCAGCAGCTTGGGGGGGCTTCTAGCCAAAAACATTCAGTACTTC.

This chain connects TRBV6-5 to TRBJ2-7; a possible D gene is TRBD2 (6 bases). The ends were cut back, 5 bases at V and 3 bases at J, with 17 bases in the middle. Looked up from germline, CDR1 is MNHEY and CDR2 is SVGAGI. CDR3 length equals 15 residues. The CDR3 loop is CASSNYVGGVYEQYF. In DNA form, the CDR3 reads TGTGCCAGCAGTAATTATGTCGGAGGGGTCTACGAGCAGTACTTC.

The V gene is TRBV12-3 or TRBV12-4, the J gene TRBJ2-7; D is unresolved. The length of the CDR3 is 14 residues. Trimming took off 5 bases at V and 2 bases at J, with 13 bases between the two ends. The CDR3 here is CASSGKSGTYEQYF. The DNA of the CDR3 is TGTGCCAGCAGTGGTAAGTCTGGCACCTACGAGCAGTACTTC.

The chain has TRBV10-3 and TRBJ2-3; D is ambiguous. V lost 7 bases and J 0 bases, leaving 14 bases between the germline ends. Germline V lookup: CDR1 ENHRY, CDR2 SYGVKD. This CDR3 comprises 15 residues. The CDR3 DNA reads as TGTGCCATCAATAATAGAGACGCTAGCACAGATACGCAGTATTTT. The encoded protein is CAINNRDASTDTQYF.

A few counts support this clonotype. This clone may be a read error of a much larger clone one base away. This chain uses TRBV3-1 with TRBJ2-7; D not resolved. The CDR3 covers 11 residues. Germline CDR1 and CDR2: LGHDT and YNNKEL (reference sequence). Trimming removed 3 bases from V and 2 bases from J, with 2 bases in between. CDR3 loop: CASSHAYEQYF. CDR3 nucleotides: TGTGCCAGCAGCCATGCCTACGAGCAGTACTTC.

Comment on this clonotype: The junction shows a germline mismatch at one end, possibly a read error. The chain couples TRBV6-6 to TRBJ2-1; 9 nucleotides agree with TRBD1. Germline-derived CDR1 and CDR2 are MNHNY and SVGAGI (reference sequence). The CDR3 is 14 residues long. The CDR3 coding sequence is TGCGCCAGCAGTACCGGGACAGGGCCTCGCGAGCAGTTCTTC. This codes for CASSTGTGPREQFF.

This clonotype appeared once. The rearrangement links TRBV4-2 to TRBJ1-2; 9 bases are shared with TRBD1. Germline values: CDR1 LGHNA, CDR2 YNFKEQ. CDR3 length equals 14 residues. V was pared by 0 bases and J by 7 bases, with 3 bases of the junction left unmatched. The CDR3 bases are TGTGCCAGCAGCCAAGAGACAGGGGGAGGTGGCTACACCTTC. Its translation is CASSQETGGGGYTF.

The sample holds a few counts of this clonotype. V and J are TRBV29-1 and TRBJ2-3; perhaps TRBD2 as D (6 bases). Germline CDR1 and CDR2: SQVTM and ANQGSEA. This CDR3 is built from 15 residues. V gave up 4 bases and J gave up 0 bases, with 14 bases separating them. In DNA form, the CDR3 reads TGCAGCGTTGGGGATAGCGGCTCTAGCACAGATACGCAGTATTTT. As protein: CSVGDSGSSTDTQYF.